The sample holds a few counts of the clone carrying this TCR beta chain. Sequenced by immunoSEQ multiplex PCR; TCRdb stores in-frame clones only, minus some. The sample shows around 90,000 clones, 87% of them seen only once. The data originate from a study of blood T cell repertoires in COVID-19. V was cut by 8 bases and J by 4 bases, with 11 bases left in between. Germline V gives CDR1 LGHDT, CDR2 YNNKEL (reference sequence). CDR3 length: 13 amino acids. The sequence derives from a male donor with acute or convalescent COVID-19. V gene TRBV3-1 (or the pseudogene TRBV3-2) combines with J gene TRBJ1-4; D may be TRBD1 (5 bases). Input material: peripheral blood. CDR3 loop: CASAGGFNEKLFF. CDR3 nucleotide sequence: TGTGCCAGCGCCGGGGGTTTTAATGAAAAACTGTTTTTT.